This TCR beta chain was identified during a study of cytomegalovirus exposure and HLA in healthy donors. Points from the study as a whole: Most TCR sequences were uncommon, yet certain public TCRs appeared in many donors. At a 0.05 false discovery rate, a later analysis found 16,951 TCR beta sequences to be associated with HLA alleles.

PCR used 60 Vbeta primers and 13 Jbeta primers. Assay: immunoSEQ multiplex PCR; the TCRdb copy retains only in-frame clones and omits some. The sample consists of roughly 120,000 clones, 77% of them appearing once. This clone came up a few times. Its antigen is not identified. The CDR3 is made up of 13 amino acids. Germline assignment: CDR1 SGHAT and CDR2 FQNNGV. V was shortened by 1 base and J by 6 bases, with 8 bases between the two germline ends. The source is a man aged 18 to 29 in good health and CMV-seropositive. The genes are TRBV11-2 and TRBJ2-3; D gene uncertain. The specimen sequenced was PBMCs. CDR3 in amino acids: CASSLAFSDTQYF. CDR3 nucleotides: TGTGCCAGCAGCTTAGCGTTCTCGGATACGCAGTATTTT.